This entry lists 13 T cell receptor beta chains sequenced from one sample in a study of lymphopenia after photon versus proton radiotherapy. Clones were sequenced by immunoSEQ multiplex PCR, and TCRdb holds only the in-frame ones, with some missing. The sample includes about 25,000 clones, about four fifths seen only once; the top ten take 3% to 4%. The sample was peripheral blood, taken from a patient treated with photon-based radiotherapy. Every receptor here comes from a woman in her forties or fifties with pancreatic cancer.

The chain has TRBV27 and TRBJ2-1; 9 bases align to TRBD2. This CDR3 spans 15 amino acids. With V trimmed by 7 bases and J by 4 bases, 8 bases remained unmatched. Per the germline V gene, CDR1 is MNHEY and CDR2 is SMNVEV (reference sequence). The CDR3 DNA is TGTGCCAGCACCTCCTTAGCGGGAGATTACAATGAGCAGTTCTTC. Protein product: CASTSLAGDYNEQFF.

V and J are TRBV28 and TRBJ2-7; D remains ambiguous. Per the germline V gene, CDR1 is MDHEN and CDR2 is SYDVKM. V was shortened by 6 bases and J by 0 bases, with 9 bases between the two germline ends. The CDR3 spans 13 residues. The CDR3 region has the DNA TGTGCCAGCAGGACCGAGAGCTCCTACGAGCAGTACTTC. It encodes CASRTESSYEQYF.

The chain uses TRBV19 and TRBJ2-3; possibly TRBD1 for D (5 bases). This CDR3 is built from 15 residues. V was clipped by 5 bases and J by 2 bases, with 14 bases between them. From germline, CDR1 is LNHDA and CDR2 SQIVND (reference sequence). The CDR3 loop is CASSRNQGTTDTQYF. CDR3 coding DNA: TGTGCCAGTAGTCGCAATCAGGGAACCACAGATACGCAGTATTTT.

V usage is TRBV19 and J usage is TRBJ1-5; D might be TRBD1 (6 bases). V was clipped by 5 bases and J by 5 bases, with 13 bases between them. The CDR3 covers 14 residues. Germline loops: CDR1 LNHDA, CDR2 SQIVND (reference sequence). CDR3 protein: CASSDRPGDQPQHF. CDR3 nucleotides: TGTGCCAGTAGTGACAGGCCCGGGGATCAGCCCCAGCATTTT.

The rearrangement joins TRBV7-8 to TRBJ1-2, with 12 bases identical to TRBD1. Trimming cost V 2 bases and J 6 bases; bases outside gene matches: 13. CDR3 length equals 18 residues. Germline V gives CDR1 SGHVS, CDR2 FQNEAQ. In DNA, the CDR3 is TGTGCCAGCAGCTTATGGGCGGGACAGGGGGCGCAAGTCCATGGCTACACCTTC. Translating gives CASSLWAGQGAQVHGYTF.

The CDR3 region is CASSPPERNGPGNTIYF. DNA for the CDR3: TGTGCCAGCAGTCCCCCCGAACGTAACGGCCCTGGAAACACCATATATTTT. The chain is built from TRBV28 and TRBJ1-3; no clear D gene. Germline loops: CDR1 MDHEN, CDR2 SYDVKM. V lost 5 bases and J 2 bases, leaving 19 bases between the germline ends. The CDR3 loop spans 17 amino acids.

This chain joins TRBV4-3 and TRBJ1-6; D remains unclear. Trimming removed 5 bases from V and 7 bases from J, with 15 bases in between. Germline values: CDR1 LGHNA, CDR2 YSLEER. The CDR3 totals 15 residues. CDR3 loop: CASSLKSGPNSPLHF. The DNA for the CDR3 is TGCGCCAGCAGCTTAAAATCCGGGCCCAATTCACCCCTCCACTTT.

The chain links TRBV13 to TRBJ2-5; 10 bases fit TRBD2. V gave up 5 bases and J gave up 0 bases; unmatched junction bases: 6. This CDR3 has 16 residues. Germline CDR1 PRHDT, CDR2 FYEKMQ (reference sequence). The CDR3 loop is CASSLRLAGNQETQYF. The CDR3 nucleotides read TGTGCCAGCAGCCTCCGACTAGCGGGCAACCAAGAGACCCAGTACTTC.

The chain combines TRBV5-1 with TRBJ2-3; maybe TRBD2 (5 bases). CDR3 length equals 15 residues. The germline V and J ends were trimmed by 1 base and 1 base, with 10 bases remaining between them. The germline V gene encodes CDR1 SGHRS and CDR2 YFSETQ. The CDR3 is CASSLRELGTDTQYF. DNA of the CDR3: TGCGCCAGCAGCTTGAGGGAGTTGGGCACAGATACGCAGTATTTT. The whole variable domain, filled in from reference TRBV5-1 and TRBJ2-3, reads KAGVTQTPRYLIKTRGQQVTLSCSPISGHRSVSWYQQTPGQGLQFLFEYFSETQRNKGNFPGRFSGRQFSNSRSEMNVSTLELGDSALYLCASSLRELGTDTQYFGPGTRLTVL.

In this sample, this clone turned up once. The V gene is TRBV6-1, the J gene TRBJ1-5; TRBD1 might be the D (6 bases). CDR1 and CDR2 (germline): MNHNS, SASEGT. The V end was cut by 3 bases, the J end by 12 bases, with 15 bases between. The CDR3 extends over 13 amino acids. CDR3 sequence: CASSDGTGHLQHF. The CDR3 region has the DNA TGTGCCAGCAGTGACGGCACAGGGCATCTCCAGCATTTT.

This clone occurred once. The chain carries TRBV27 and TRBJ2-2, with 10 bases that match TRBD2. The V and J ends lost 1 base and 1 base, in that order; junction bases with no gene match: 3. In germline, CDR1 is MNHEY, CDR2 SMNVEV (reference sequence). The CDR3 covers 17 residues. The CDR3 spells CASSLWASGRNTGELFF. CDR3 DNA: TGTGCCAGCAGTTTATGGGCTAGCGGGAGGAACACCGGGGAGCTGTTTTTT.

V and J are TRBV13 and TRBJ2-3; a weak D match, TRBD2 (6 bases). The V end was cut by 2 bases, the J end by 0 bases, with 12 bases between. The germline CDR1 and CDR2 sequences are PRHDT and FYEKMQ (reference sequence). The CDR3 is 16 amino acids. The CDR3 region has the DNA TGTGCCAGCAGCTTACGTTTAACTAGCAGCACAGATACGCAGTATTTT. This gives the protein CASSLRLTSSTDTQYF.

This clone has only one observation. V usage is TRBV19 and J usage is TRBJ2-3; TRBD1 is a possible D gene (6 bases). V gave up 5 bases and J gave up 2 bases, with 17 bases separating them. The length of the CDR3 is 16 residues. CDR1 LNHDA and CDR2 SQIVND come from the germline V gene (reference sequence). In nucleotides, the CDR3 is TGTGCCAGTAGTCCCGACGGGACAACCTACACAGATACGCAGTATTTT. Amino acid sequence: CASSPDGTTYTDTQYF. The complete variable domain, with remaining parts taken from reference TRBV19 and TRBJ2-3, reads DGGITQSPKYLFRKEGQNVTLSCEQNLNHDAMYWYRQDPGQGLRLIYYSQIVNDFQKGDIAEGYSVSREKKESFPLTVTSAQKNPTAFYLCASSPDGTTYTDTQYFGPGTRLTVL.